This entry lists 30 T cell receptor beta chains sequenced from one sample in a study of blood T cell repertoires in COVID-19. TCRdb keeps only in-frame clones here, not all; method: immunoSEQ multiplex PCR. The sample includes 190,000 or so clones, roughly 86% of them seen just once. Sequenced sample: PBMCs or T cells enriched from blood (not recorded which). The source of these receptors is a woman aged 25 to 39 who had recovered from COVID-19.

The V call is TRBV9, the J call TRBJ2-1, with unresolved D. Trimming took 0 bases from V and 8 from J, leaving 12 bases between them. Germline V CDR1 and CDR2: SGDLS, YYNGEE. The CDR3 totals 14 residues. The CDR3 sequence: CASSVGSHSDEQFF. The CDR3 DNA reads TGTGCCAGCAGCGTAGGATCCCACTCGGATGAGCAGTTCTTC.

The chain couples TRBV24-1 to TRBJ1-4; D gene unclear. In germline, CDR1 is KGHDR, CDR2 SFDVKD. V dropped 3 bases and J dropped 5 bases, with 15 bases sitting between them. This CDR3 contains 16 residues. The CDR3: CATSDPGEGENEKLFF. CDR3 sequence (DNA): TGTGCCACCAGTGATCCCGGAGAGGGTGAGAATGAAAAACTGTTTTTT.

The rearrangement joins TRBV3-1 (or the pseudogene TRBV3-2) to TRBJ1-2; D not certain. This CDR3 comprises 13 residues. Germline V gene data show CDR1 as LGHDT and CDR2 as YNNKEL (reference sequence). Trimming took 1 base from V and 6 from J, leaving 9 bases between them. CDR3: CASSQGAGNGYTF. The CDR3 nucleotides read TGTGCCAGCAGCCAAGGGGCAGGAAATGGCTACACCTTC.

This clone was detected once. The genes are TRBV28 and TRBJ1-5; TRBD1 agrees at 8 bases. The CDR3 has 15 amino acids. Germline V lookup: CDR1 MDHEN, CDR2 SYDVKM. V trimming: 5 bases; J trimming: 3 bases; junction bases outside the gene matches: 6. The CDR3 spells CASSPPDRVNQPQHF. CDR3 coding DNA: TGTGCCAGCAGTCCCCCGGACAGGGTCAATCAGCCCCAGCATTTT.

This clone appeared a single time. This rearrangement joins TRBV2 to TRBJ1-2; 7 bases map to TRBD1. Germline CDR1 is SNHLY and CDR2 is FYNNEI. The CDR3 totals 13 residues. Germline trimming cut 4 bases from V and 6 bases from J; bases unmatched to any gene: 5. The CDR3 loop is CASSGDRFHGYTF. Written as DNA, the CDR3 is TGTGCCAGCAGTGGGGACAGATTCCATGGCTACACCTTC. Full variable domain (rest looked up from reference TRBV2 and TRBJ1-2): EPEVTQTPSHQVTQMGQEVILRCVPISNHLYFYWYRQILGQKVEFLVSFYNNEISEKSEIFDDQFSVERPDGSNFTLKIRSTKLEDSAMYFCASSGDRFHGYTFGSGTRLTVV.

Concerning this clone itself: A read error may produce the germline difference seen at one junction end. The V and J genes are TRBV3-1 (or the pseudogene TRBV3-2) and TRBJ2-1, with D unresolved. The CDR3 runs 12 residues. The germline CDR1 and CDR2 sequences are LGHDT and YNNKEL (reference sequence). The CDR3, as DNA: TGTGCCAGCAGCCAAGACTACTATGAGCAGTTCTTC. Amino acids: CASSQDYYEQFF.

The CDR3 loop reads CASSLGGSDYGYTF. The CDR3, as DNA: TGTGCCAGCAGCTTGGGGGGCAGTGACTATGGCTACACCTTC. V usage is TRBV5-6 and J usage is TRBJ1-2; maybe TRBD1 (5 bases). V was cut by 0 bases and J by 3 bases, with 9 bases left in between. This CDR3 is 14 amino acids long. CDR1 and CDR2 (germline): SGHDT, YYEEEE.

The rearrangement uses TRBV3-1 (or the pseudogene TRBV3-2) and TRBJ1-5; D is undetermined. Trimming cost V 1 base and J 6 bases, with 4 bases left between them. CDR3 length: 12 amino acids. Per the germline V gene, CDR1 is LGHDT and CDR2 is YNNKEL (reference sequence). The CDR3 DNA sequence: TGTGCCAGCAGCCAAGCAGGTCAGCCCCAGCATTTT. Amino acids: CASSQAGQPQHF.

This clone occurred many times. The rearrangement links TRBV5-6 to TRBJ1-2; 9 bases map to TRBD1. CDR1 is SGHDT, CDR2 YYEEEE, per germline. The CDR3 consists of 13 residues. The junction had 1 base not matched to a gene; V was cut back by 3 bases and J by 4 bases. CDR3 protein: CASSSGQGYGYTF. CDR3 coding DNA: TGTGCCAGCAGCTCGGGACAGGGCTATGGCTACACCTTC.

Concerning this clone itself: One junction end does not reproduce the germline sequence, and a read error may be involved. CDR3 in amino acids: CASSPLDRATDTQYF. In nucleotides, the CDR3 is TGTGCCAGCTCTCCACTGGACAGGGCAACAGATACGCAGTATTTT. V usage is TRBV18 and J usage is TRBJ2-3, with TRBD1 matching over 8 bases. The CDR3 extends over 15 amino acids. Germline CDR1 is KGHSH and CDR2 is LQKENI.

The count of this clone is one. The chain combines TRBV5-1 with TRBJ2-1; perhaps TRBD2 as D (6 bases). The germline gives CDR1 SGHRS, CDR2 YFSETQ. There are 15 residues in the CDR3. The V end was cut by 1 base, the J end by 3 bases, with 11 bases between. The chain's CDR3 is CASSLSGTDYNEQFF. CDR3 sequence (DNA): TGCGCCAGCAGCTTGTCAGGGACTGACTACAATGAGCAGTTCTTC.

The chain links TRBV2 to TRBJ1-5; possible D gene TRBD1, 5 bases. Germline loops: CDR1 SNHLY, CDR2 FYNNEI. The CDR3 has 15 residues. Deletions cut 6 bases from V and 3 bases from J, with 15 bases between. Written as DNA, the CDR3 is TGTGCCAGCAGCGTCGGGGGGAGGAACAATCAGCCCCAGCATTTT. Translation gives CASSVGGRNNQPQHF.

The chain combines TRBV2 with TRBJ2-2; TRBD1 matches at 11 bases. The CDR3 loop spans 15 amino acids. Losses at the gene ends were 6 bases for V and 4 bases for J; bases not matched to a gene: 4. Germline-derived CDR1 and CDR2 are SNHLY and FYNNEI. The CDR3 is CASRPGQGGTGELFF. The CDR3 nucleotides are TGTGCCAGCAGGCCGGGACAGGGGGGCACCGGGGAGCTGTTTTTT.

V is TRBV7-9 and J is TRBJ2-3; weak D call: TRBD2 (5 bases). Germline V gene lookup returns CDR1 SEHNR and CDR2 FQNEAQ (reference sequence). The CDR3 runs to 15 residues. V was clipped by 4 bases and J by 2 bases, with 13 bases between them. CDR3 bases: TGTGCCAGCAGCTCGAGAGTGAGGGACACAGATACGCAGTATTTT. Translation: CASSSRVRDTDTQYF.

Here the CDR3 DNA reads TGTGCCAGCAGCGTAGACTCCGGGGGGAATGAGCAGTTCTTC. This translates into CASSVDSGGNEQFF. This chain joins TRBV7-3 and TRBJ2-1, with TRBD2 matching over 7 bases. The V gene's germline CDR1 is SGHTA and CDR2 FQGTGA. J was trimmed by 7 bases and V by 5 bases; bases with no gene match: 8. The CDR3 contains 14 residues.

The chain is built from TRBV15 and TRBJ1-5, with D possibly TRBD1 on 6 matching bases. This CDR3 is built from 14 residues. Trimming took 3 bases from V and 2 from J, leaving 8 bases between them. Germline V lookup: CDR1 LNHNV, CDR2 YYDKDF (reference sequence). The CDR3 DNA reads TGTGCCACCAGCAGTCGACAGGGCAATCAGCCCCAGCATTTT. It translates to CATSSRQGNQPQHF.

The gene calls are TRBV5-4 and TRBJ1-1, with 7 bases identical to TRBD1. CDR1 and CDR2 (germline): SGHNT, YYREEE (reference sequence). Trimming at V came to 5 bases and at J to 7 bases, leaving 8 bases not matched to a gene. There are 13 residues in the CDR3. CDR3 nucleotide sequence: TGTGCCAGCAGTTACCCGGGACAGAGTGAAGCTTTCTTT. This encodes CASSYPGQSEAFF.

V and J are TRBV7-2 and TRBJ2-3; 10 bases are shared with TRBD2. This CDR3 region has 15 residues. Trimming removed 5 bases from V and 0 bases from J; junction bases left unmatched: 2. Per germline, CDR1 SGHTA and CDR2 FQGNSA. CDR3 region: CASSATSGSTDTQYF. The CDR3 DNA is TGTGCCAGCAGCGCGACTAGCGGGAGCACAGATACGCAGTATTTT.

The chain employs TRBV6-5 and TRBJ1-1; 8 bases are shared with TRBD1. CDR1 and CDR2 from the germline V gene are MNHEY and SVGAGI. V lost 2 bases and J lost 1; bases outside the gene matches: 6. The CDR3 is 16 residues long. The CDR3 coding sequence is TGTGCCAGCAGTTACGGGGACAGGTCAACGAACACTGAAGCTTTCTTT. It specifies CASSYGDRSTNTEAFF.

The V gene is TRBV11-2, the J gene TRBJ2-1; D unresolved. There are 12 residues in the CDR3. The germline V gene encodes CDR1 SGHAT and CDR2 FQNNGV. The V end lost 5 bases, the J end lost 6 bases, and 8 bases lay between the germline ends. CDR3 loop: CASSPVPNEQFF. CDR3 in DNA: TGTGCCAGCAGCCCGGTCCCCAATGAGCAGTTCTTC. Drawing the rest from reference TRBV11-2 and TRBJ2-1, the complete variable domain is EAGVAQSPRYKIIEKRQSVAFWCNPISGHATLYWYQQILGQGPKLLIQFQNNGVVDDSQLPKDRFSAERLKGVDSTLKIQPAKLEDSAVYLCASSPVPNEQFFGPGTRLTVL.

This chain joins TRBV5-1 and TRBJ1-2; 10 bases agree with TRBD1. The trim removed 7 bases at V and 4 bases at J, leaving 10 bases unmatched. Looked up from germline, CDR1 is SGHRS and CDR2 is YFSETQ. There are 15 residues in the CDR3. CDR3 coding DNA: TGCGCCAGCGAATCCGGGACAGGGGATTCCTATGGCTACACCTTC. Translated, it gives CASESGTGDSYGYTF.

The genes are TRBV5-1 and TRBJ2-3; the D gene is possibly TRBD2 (6 bases). The CDR3 has 13 residues. Germline CDR1 is SGHRS and CDR2 is YFSETQ. The V gene lost 4 bases and the J gene lost 9 bases, with 15 bases spanning the gap. CDR3 residues: CASSRGTPGTQYF. CDR3 sequence (DNA): TGCGCCAGCAGCCGGGGGACCCCCGGAACGCAGTATTTT.

The chain carries TRBV5-1 and TRBJ2-7; TRBD2 is a possible D gene (6 bases). V gave up 0 bases and J gave up 0 bases, with 10 bases separating them. From germline, CDR1 is SGHRS and CDR2 YFSETQ. The CDR3 is 15 amino acids. CDR3 protein: CASSLDLASSYEQYF. The DNA of the CDR3 is TGCGCCAGCAGCTTGGATCTAGCGAGCTCCTACGAGCAGTACTTC.

The chain links TRBV19 to TRBJ1-2; TRBD1 matches at 8 bases. The CDR3 sequence is 14 residues long. Germline CDR1 is LNHDA and CDR2 is SQIVND (reference sequence). J was trimmed by 6 bases and V by 4 bases; bases with no gene match: 7. CDR3 sequence reads: CASSTRDRWNGYTF. CDR3 sequence (DNA): TGTGCCAGTAGTACTCGGGACAGGTGGAATGGCTACACCTTC.

The rearrangement uses TRBV2 and TRBJ1-6, with TRBD1 matching over 9 bases. CDR1 is SNHLY, CDR2 FYNNEI, per germline. CDR3 length equals 14 residues. V trimming: 6 bases; J trimming: 8 bases; junction bases outside the gene matches: 5. This chain's CDR3 is CASSGTGRDSPLHF. The CDR3 DNA reads TGTGCCAGCAGCGGGACAGGGAGGGATTCACCCCTCCACTTT. Drawing the rest from reference TRBV2 and TRBJ1-6, the complete variable domain is EPEVTQTPSHQVTQMGQEVILRCVPISNHLYFYWYRQILGQKVEFLVSFYNNEISEKSEIFDDQFSVERPDGSNFTLKIRSTKLEDSAMYFCASSGTGRDSPLHFGNGTRLTVT.

The chain combines TRBV6-2 or TRBV6-3 with TRBJ1-2; D is ambiguous. CDR1 is MNHEY and CDR2 is SVGEGT in the germline V gene. The germline V and J ends were trimmed by 5 bases and 10 bases, with 14 bases remaining between them. CDR3 length: 12 amino acids. The chain's CDR3 is CASSQPKRDYTF. Written as DNA, the CDR3 is TGTGCCAGCAGTCAACCTAAGAGGGACTACACCTTC.

Here the CDR3 DNA reads TGTGCCAGCAGTGATACAGGGTTGTCTCAGGCCTACGAGCAGTACTTC. Translated, it gives CASSDTGLSQAYEQYF. The V gene is TRBV6-1, the J gene TRBJ2-7; maybe TRBD1 (6 bases). The V gene's germline CDR1 is MNHNS and CDR2 SASEGT. The CDR3 loop spans 16 amino acids. Between the trimmed V and J ends, which lost 3 bases and 2 bases, there was a span of 17 bases.

This clone was seen once. CDR3 amino acids: CASSLGAPMNTEAFF. The CDR3 DNA sequence: TGTGCCAGCAGCTTAGGGGCTCCTATGAACACTGAAGCTTTCTTT. The genes are TRBV11-2 and TRBJ1-1; D not resolved. The CDR3 extends over 15 amino acids. V was cut by 1 base and J by 0 bases, with 9 bases left in between. The germline gives CDR1 SGHAT, CDR2 FQNNGV.

The chain is built from TRBV2 and TRBJ2-1; the match to TRBD1 covers 10 bases. The CDR3 sequence is 16 residues long. V was clipped by 6 bases and J by 3 bases; unmatched bases: 8. Germline V lookup: CDR1 SNHLY, CDR2 FYNNEI. CDR3 sequence (DNA): TGTGCCAGCAGCGGACAGGGGGAACAGCTCTACAATGAGCAGTTCTTC. Protein: CASSGQGEQLYNEQFF.

The genes are TRBV5-1 and TRBJ1-5, with TRBD1 matching 10 bases. CDR1 is SGHRS and CDR2 is YFSETQ in the germline V gene. The CDR3 consists of 14 residues. V trimming: 4 bases; J trimming: 5 bases; junction bases outside the gene matches: 3. CDR3 nucleotides: TGCGCCAGCAGCCACGGGACAGGGGATCAGCCCCAGCATTTT. Residues: CASSHGTGDQPQHF.